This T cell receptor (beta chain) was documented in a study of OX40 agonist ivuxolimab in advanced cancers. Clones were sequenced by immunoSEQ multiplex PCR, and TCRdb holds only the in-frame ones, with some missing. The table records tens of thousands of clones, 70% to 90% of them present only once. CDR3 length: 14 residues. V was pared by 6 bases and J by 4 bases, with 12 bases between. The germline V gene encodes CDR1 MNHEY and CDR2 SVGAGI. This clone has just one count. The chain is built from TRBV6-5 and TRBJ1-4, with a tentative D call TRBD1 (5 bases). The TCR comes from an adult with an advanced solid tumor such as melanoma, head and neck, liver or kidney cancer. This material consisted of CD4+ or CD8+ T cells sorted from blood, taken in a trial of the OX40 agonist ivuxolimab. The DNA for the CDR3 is TGTGCCAGCAGCTCCGGGACGGGTAATGAAAAACTGTTTTTT. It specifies CASSSGTGNEKLFF.